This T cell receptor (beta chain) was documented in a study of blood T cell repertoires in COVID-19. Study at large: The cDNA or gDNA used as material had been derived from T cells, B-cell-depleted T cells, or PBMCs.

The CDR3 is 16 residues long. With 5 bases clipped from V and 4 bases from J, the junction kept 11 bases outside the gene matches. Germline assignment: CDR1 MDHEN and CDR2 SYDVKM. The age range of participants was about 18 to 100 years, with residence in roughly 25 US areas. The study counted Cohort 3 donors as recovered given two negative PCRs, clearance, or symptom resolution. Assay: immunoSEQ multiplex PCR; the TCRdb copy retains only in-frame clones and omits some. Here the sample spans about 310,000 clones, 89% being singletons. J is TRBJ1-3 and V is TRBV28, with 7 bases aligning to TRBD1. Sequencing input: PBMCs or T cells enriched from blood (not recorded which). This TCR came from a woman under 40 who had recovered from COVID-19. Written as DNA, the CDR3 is TGTGCCAGCAGTCGTCGACAGGGTCGAGGGGGAAACACCATATATTTT. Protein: CASSRRQGRGGNTIYF.